One sample yielded the 7 T cell receptor beta chains listed below, sequenced in a study of glioma-infiltrating T cells after dendritic cell vaccination. Documented time point: after dendritic cell vaccination, including at tumor progression/relapse. Generated by immunoSEQ multiplex PCR, the TCRdb table keeps only in-frame clones and is missing some. The sample has tens of thousands of clones; 85% are singletons. Sequenced material: blood, taken after dendritic cell vaccination. These receptors were taken from a human donor with glioblastoma.

The V and J genes are TRBV4-1 and TRBJ2-7; TRBD1 agrees at 9 bases. The CDR3 loop spans 17 amino acids. CDR1 is MGHRA and CDR2 is YSYEKL in the germline V gene. J lost 2 bases, V lost 4 bases, and 12 bases had no gene match. The DNA of the CDR3 is TGCGCCAGCAGCCCCCGGGACAGGGCAGACCATACCTACGAGCAGTACTTC. Protein sequence: CASSPRDRADHTYEQYF.

This clone was seen a single time. CDR3 in DNA: TGCGCCAGCAGCTTGGAGAGTAGAGGGGGTATGAACACTGAAGCTTTCTTT. Translation: CASSLESRGGMNTEAFF. The gene calls are TRBV5-1 and TRBJ1-1, with a weak D call TRBD1 (6 bases). This CDR3 is built from 17 residues. The V and J ends lost 0 bases and 0 bases respectively, with 15 bases between them. Germline CDR1 and CDR2: SGHRS and YFSETQ.

For the CDR3, the DNA is TGTGCCAGCTCACCACAGACCAGGGGCTTCCAGCCCCAGCATTTT. Residues: CASSPQTRGFQPQHF. The chain carries TRBV18 and TRBJ1-5; possibly TRBD1 for D (6 bases). V lost 1 base to trimming and J lost 7 bases, with 14 bases between them. Germline values: CDR1 KGHSH, CDR2 LQKENI. The CDR3 has 15 amino acids.

The chain recombines TRBV9 with TRBJ2-2; 9 bases are shared with TRBD2. This CDR3 spans 19 amino acids. Germline V gene sequence: CDR1 SGDLS, CDR2 YYNGEE. After removal of 0 bases from V and 0 bases from J, the junction contained 9 bases not matched to a gene. DNA of the CDR3: TGTGCCAGCAGCGTAGGGGGAACTAGCGGGTGGGCGAACACCGGGGAGCTGTTTTTT. Translating gives CASSVGGTSGWANTGELFF.

The V gene is TRBV27, the J gene TRBJ2-7, with 9 nucleotides matching TRBD2. The junction had 4 bases not matched to a gene; V was cut back by 1 base and J by 6 bases. The CDR3 length is 14 residues. Germline-derived CDR1 and CDR2 are MNHEY and SMNVEV (reference sequence). The CDR3 here is CASSLLAGAVEQYF. The CDR3 coding sequence is TGTGCCAGCAGTTTATTAGCGGGAGCGGTCGAGCAGTACTTC.

V usage is TRBV28 and J usage is TRBJ1-2; 7 bases map to TRBD1. This CDR3 is 14 amino acids long. CDR1 and CDR2 from the germline V gene are MDHEN and SYDVKM. V dropped 6 bases and J dropped 4; count of bases not matched to a gene: 8. The CDR3 region has the DNA TGTGCCAGCAGCCCTAGACAGGGTGCCTATGGCTACACCTTC. Translating gives CASSPRQGAYGYTF.

The chain recombines TRBV29-1 with TRBJ2-5; D is unclear. The better agreement between TRBJ2-7 and the DNA end casts doubt on the J call. From germline, CDR1 is SQVTM and CDR2 ANQGSEA. The CDR3 totals 14 residues. CDR3 coding DNA: TGCAGCGTTGAGTCGCCCCCTCCTTCCTACGAGCAGTACTTC. Amino acids: CSVESPPPSYEQYF.